These 21 T cell receptor beta chains share one sample of origin, sequenced in a study of immune heterogeneity within non-small cell lung tumors. It was with 32 V and 13 J primers that multiplex PCR amplified TCR beta CDR3. MiXCR was run by TCRdb on the multiplex PCR reads, yielding one entry per CDR3 protein. The top ten clones hold roughly 5.4% of a sample with 14,000 to 15,000 distinct CDR3 sequences, less than 35% of them seen once. Template was bulk tumor genomic DNA, roughly 650 ng per sample. Far-apart biopsies, several per primary tumor, were taken during surgery. Those enrolled were patients newly diagnosed with untreated non-small cell lung cancer and undergoing curative surgery. Sequenced sample: lung tumor tissue. These receptors were obtained from a middle-aged man with non-small cell lung cancer.

This clonotype was recorded at least ten times. The chain uses TRBV12-3 or TRBV12-4 and TRBJ1-5; D is possibly TRBD1 (6 bases). With 6 bases removed from V and 2 bases from J, the gap between germline ends came to 14 bases. The CDR3 consists of 15 residues. The CDR3 here is CASSEGEGGNQPQHF. Here the CDR3 DNA reads TGTGCCAGCAGCGAGGGGGAGGGGGGCAATCAGCCCCAGCATTTT.

The table lists this clonotype with many counts. The rearrangement joins TRBV11-3 to TRBJ2-7; D unresolved. The CDR3 has 12 residues. Trimming took 8 bases from V and 4 from J, leaving 12 bases between them. The V gene's germline CDR1 is SGHNT and CDR2 YENEEA. This CDR3 reads CASGQDGYEQYF. CDR3 sequence (DNA): TGTGCCAGCGGGCAGGATGGGTACGAGCAGTACTTC.

This clonotype was recorded a few times. The CDR3 coding sequence is TGTGCCAGCAGTTTCCGGACTAGCGGGAGCACCGGGGAGCTGTTTTTT. Amino acid sequence: CASSFRTSGSTGELFF. The chain combines TRBV6-2 or TRBV6-3 with TRBJ2-2; 13 nucleotides align to TRBD2. The CDR3 sequence is 16 residues long. Germline lookup yields CDR1 MNHEY and CDR2 SVGEGT. The V and J ends lost 4 bases and 4 bases, in that order; junction bases with no gene match: 3.

This clonotype was observed many times. This chain's CDR3 is CATSDWDVRTYEQYF. The CDR3 DNA follows: TGTGCCACCAGTGATTGGGACGTAAGAACCTACGAGCAGTACTTC. The J gene is TRBJ2-7, the V gene TRBV24-1; either TRBD1 or TRBD2 may fit D (5 bases each). CDR1 is KGHDR, CDR2 SFDVKD, per germline. This CDR3 region has 15 residues. V was pared by 2 bases and J by 2 bases, with 12 bases between.

This clonotype came up many times. The rearrangement uses TRBV4-2 and TRBJ1-6; TRBD1 is a possible D gene (5 bases). The CDR3 is made up of 17 amino acids. V was cut by 4 bases and J by 0 bases, with 13 bases left in between. Germline CDR1 is LGHNA and CDR2 is YNFKEQ. The CDR3 bases are TGTGCCAGCAGCCTTGGACAAGACAGCTCCTATAATTCACCCCTCCACTTT. Translation gives CASSLGQDSSYNSPLHF.

This clonotype is medium-sized. The chain uses TRBV6-1 and TRBJ1-5; possibly TRBD1 for D (6 bases). Trimming pared 6 bases from V and 0 bases from J, leaving 18 bases between. The CDR3 length is 17 residues. CDR1 is MNHNS, CDR2 SASEGT, per germline. The CDR3, as DNA: TGTGCCAGCAGAGCTCGGTCTGGGACAACTAGCAATCAGCCCCAGCATTTT. This translates into CASRARSGTTSNQPQHF.

About this clonotype itself: A much larger clone differs by one base, so this may be a read error. This sequence joins TRBV11-2 and TRBJ2-7, with D possibly being TRBD1 (5 bases). Germline values: CDR1 SGHAT, CDR2 FQNNGV. The length of the CDR3 is 15 residues. The CDR3 loop is CASSQGSGRSYERYF. CDR3 coding DNA: TGTGCCAGCAGCCAGGGATCGGGTCGTTCCTACGAGCGGTACTTC.

In its sample, this clonotype is medium-sized. The chain has TRBV2 and TRBJ2-7, with TRBD2 matching over 10 bases. Trimming took 2 bases from V and 6 from J; bases not matched to a gene: 7. Germline V gene lookup returns CDR1 SNHLY and CDR2 FYNNEI. This CDR3 has 15 residues. CDR3 nucleotides: TGTGCCAGCAGTGAATGGGCTAGCGGGAGTATCGAGCAGTACTTC. As protein: CASSEWASGSIEQYF.

By sample fraction, this clonotype is medium-sized. V is TRBV20-1 and J is TRBJ2-1, with TRBD2 identical over 9 bases. Germline V gives CDR1 DFQATT, CDR2 SNEGSKA (reference sequence). With 1 base clipped from V and 0 bases from J, the junction kept 7 bases outside the gene matches. The CDR3 runs 17 residues. CDR3 coding DNA: TGCAGTGCTAGAGTAGGTATTAGCGGGAGCTCCTACAATGAGCAGTTCTTC. This encodes CSARVGISGSSYNEQFF.

This clonotype appeared a few times. A read error is possible here, since a much larger clone lies one base away. The rearrangement joins TRBV27 to TRBJ2-1, with TRBD2 matching over 8 bases. CDR3 length equals 13 residues. Germline trimming cut 6 bases from V and 10 bases from J; bases unmatched to any gene: 8. In germline, CDR1 is MNHEY, CDR2 SMNVEV (reference sequence). Here the CDR3 DNA reads TGTGCCAGCAGCCGACTAGCGTTGACGGAGCAGTTCTTC. Translated, it gives CASSRLALTEQFF.

About this clonotype: An end of the junction does not agree with germline; a read error may underlie this. The chain uses TRBV9 and TRBJ2-5; 9 bases map to TRBD2. There are 16 residues in the CDR3. Germline CDR1 reads SGDLS; CDR2 reads YYNGEE. This CDR3 reads CARSESAGGPVETQYF. The CDR3 DNA follows: TGTGCCAGAAGCGAGAGTGCGGGAGGGCCAGTAGAGACCCAGTACTTC.

In this sample, this clonotype turned up a few times. The chain recombines TRBV7-9 with TRBJ2-5; 7 nucleotides agree with TRBD1. CDR1 is SEHNR and CDR2 is FQNEAQ in the germline V gene (reference sequence). The CDR3 has 16 residues. Trimming at V came to 1 base and at J to 2 bases, leaving 7 bases not matched to a gene. This CDR3 is CASSLGQGQMQETQYF. CDR3 nucleotide sequence: TGTGCCAGCAGCTTAGGCCAGGGACAGATGCAAGAGACCCAGTACTTC.

This clonotype counts as medium-sized. CDR3 sequence: CASSPGQGSNEQFF. In nucleotides, the CDR3 is TGTGCCAGCAGCCCGGGACAGGGAAGCAATGAGCAGTTCTTC. The rearrangement uses TRBV7-3 and TRBJ2-1; 9 nucleotides align to TRBD1. The germline V gene has CDR1 SGHTA and CDR2 FQGTGA. The CDR3 covers 14 residues. After removal of 5 bases from V and 6 bases from J, the junction contained 5 bases not matched to a gene.

As regards this clonotype: A read error may account for a junction end that differs from germline. The V gene is TRBV7-2, the J gene TRBJ2-7; D unclear. This CDR3 has 18 amino acids. Germline CDR1 reads SGHTA; CDR2 reads FQGNSA. This CDR3 reads CASSLEVHGAGSSYEHYF. For the CDR3, the DNA is TGTGCCAGCAGCTTAGAAGTCCACGGAGCTGGCAGCTCCTACGAGCACTACTTC. The entire variable domain, with the rest obtained from reference TRBV7-2 and TRBJ2-7, is as follows: GAGVSQSPSNKVTEKGKDVELRCDPISGHTALYWYRQSLGQGLEFLIYFQGNSAPDKSGLPSDRFSAERTGGSVSTLTIQRTQQEDSAVYLCASSLEVHGAGSSYEHYFGPGTRLTVT.

Concerning this clonotype itself: This may be a read error: a much more frequent sequence differs by one nucleotide. V usage is TRBV6-4 and J usage is TRBJ2-7; D is possibly TRBD1 or TRBD2 (5 bases each). V lost 4 bases, J lost 6 bases, and 13 bases lay in between. This CDR3 has 13 amino acids. The germline V gene encodes CDR1 MRHNA and CDR2 SNTAGT. The CDR3 DNA reads TGTGCCAGCAGTGCCGGGACGCGTACCGAGCAGTACTTC. This gives the protein CASSAGTRTEQYF.

This clonotype has at least ten counts. V and J are TRBV12-5 and TRBJ1-5; the D is unclear. The CDR3 extends over 16 amino acids. V was pared by 0 bases and J by 10 bases, with 19 bases between. Germline V gene sequence: CDR1 LGHNT, CDR2 FRNRAP. The CDR3 reads CASGLVDGSGAQPQHF. CDR3 DNA: TGTGCTAGTGGTTTGGTAGACGGCAGCGGTGCCCAACCCCAGCATTTT. Combining the CDR3 with reference TRBV12-5 and TRBJ1-5 gives the whole variable domain DARVTQTPRHKVTEMGQEVTMRCQPILGHNTVFWYRQTMMQGLELLAYFRNRAPLDDSGMPKDRFSAEMPDATLATLKIQPSEPRDSAVYFCASGLVDGSGAQPQHFGDGTRLSIL.

This clonotype was counted many times. V gene TRBV9 combines with J gene TRBJ2-3; 12 nucleotides align to TRBD1. Germline CDR1 and CDR2: SGDLS and YYNGEE. Unmatched junction bases numbered 8, after V lost 8 bases and J lost 1 base. This CDR3 has 16 amino acids. CDR3 amino acids: CASTTGQGAGTDTQYF. The CDR3 DNA follows: TGTGCCAGTACTACGGGACAGGGGGCTGGCACAGATACGCAGTATTTT.

This clonotype was observed at least ten times. The CDR3 bases are TGTGCCAGCAGACGGGACACGCTGTCCTACAATGAGCAGTTCTTC. As protein: CASRRDTLSYNEQFF. V and J are TRBV6-1 and TRBJ2-1; D is perhaps TRBD1 (6 bases). The CDR3 is 15 amino acids. V was trimmed by 6 bases and J by 1 base, leaving 13 bases between them. Looked up from germline, CDR1 is MNHNS and CDR2 is SASEGT.

At least ten counts were recorded for this clonotype. The J gene is TRBJ1-3, the V gene TRBV5-1; D call uncertain. The V gene's germline CDR1 is SGHRS and CDR2 YFSETQ. This CDR3 comprises 15 residues. The V gene lost 2 bases and the J gene lost 0 bases, with 9 bases spanning the gap. The CDR3 is CASSLAAASGNTIYF. In nucleotides, the CDR3 is TGCGCCAGCAGCTTAGCAGCCGCCTCTGGAAACACCATATATTTT.

This clonotype turned up a few times. The rearrangement links TRBV13 to TRBJ2-1, with a weak D call TRBD1 (5 bases). V was pared by 2 bases and J by 3 bases, with 11 bases between. Per the germline V gene, CDR1 is PRHDT and CDR2 is FYEKMQ (reference sequence). The CDR3 is made up of 15 amino acids. CDR3 nucleotides: TGTGCCAGCAGCTTACCTCAGGGCAACTACAATGAGCAGTTCTTC. Translated: CASSLPQGNYNEQFF. Supplemented by reference TRBV13 and TRBJ2-1, the full variable domain reads AAGVIQSPRHLIKEKRETATLKCYPIPRHDTVYWYQQGPGQDPQFLISFYEKMQSDKGSIPDRFSAQQFSDYHSELNMSSLELGDSALYFCASSLPQGNYNEQFFGPGTRLTVL.

For this clonotype: This may stem from a read error, because a much larger clone lies one nucleotide away. CDR3 sequence reads: CASGVEGTDGKLFF. The DNA of the CDR3 is TGTGCCAGCGGCGTAGAGGGGACAGATGGAAAACTGTTTTTT. This chain uses TRBV9 with TRBJ1-4, with 7 positions matching TRBD1. Per germline, CDR1 SGDLS and CDR2 YYNGEE. The CDR3 runs to 14 residues.